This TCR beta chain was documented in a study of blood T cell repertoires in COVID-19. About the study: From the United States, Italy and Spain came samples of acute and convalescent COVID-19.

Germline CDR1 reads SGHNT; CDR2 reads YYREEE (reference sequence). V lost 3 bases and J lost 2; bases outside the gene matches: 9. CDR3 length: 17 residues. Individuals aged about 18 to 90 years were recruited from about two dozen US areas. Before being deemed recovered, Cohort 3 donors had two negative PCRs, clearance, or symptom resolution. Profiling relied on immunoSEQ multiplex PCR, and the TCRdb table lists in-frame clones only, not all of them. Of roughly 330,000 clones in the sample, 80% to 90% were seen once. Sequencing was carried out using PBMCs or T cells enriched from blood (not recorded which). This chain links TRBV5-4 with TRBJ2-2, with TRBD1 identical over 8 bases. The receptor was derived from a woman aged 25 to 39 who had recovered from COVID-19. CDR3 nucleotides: TGTGCCAGCAGCTCGATTTCCGGGACAGGAAACACCGGGGAGCTGTTTTTT. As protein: CASSSISGTGNTGELFF. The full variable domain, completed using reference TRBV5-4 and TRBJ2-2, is ETGVTQSPTHLIKTRGQQVTLRCSSQSGHNTVSWYQQALGQGPQFIFQYYREEENGRGNFPPRFSGLQFPNYSSELNVNALELDDSALYLCASSSISGTGNTGELFFGEGSRLTVL.